This entry concerns a single TCR beta chain. Its antigen is not known. Amplicons of TCR beta CDR3 were generated from genomic DNA by two-round multiplex PCR. The first round of PCR was done with primers that matched each TRBV and TRBJ gene. TCRdb re-derived calls from the multiplex PCR reads in MiXCR, one entry per CDR3 protein. Here the sample spans some 56,000 distinct CDR3 sequences, more than 20% being singletons. This sample stems from a study of prognosis after radiotherapy for stage I lung cancer. Study-level information: Patients (about 14 men, over five women) were aged about 53 to 85, median about 77 years.

Blood, 5.5 to 6 milliliters, was collected at each of two time points. CDR3 length: 16 residues. The V gene's germline CDR1 is KGHSH and CDR2 LQKENI. Trimming removed 3 bases at V and 2 bases at J, with 15 bases between. General study results and limits: Patients who developed distant metastases had lower Shannon entropy after stereotactic body radiation therapy.

The origin of this receptor is a donor of 50 years or more with non-small cell lung cancer. The V call is TRBV18, the J call TRBJ2-3, with TRBD2 as a possible D gene (6 bases). This material consisted of PBMCs, taken before or after stereotactic body radiation therapy (not recorded which). The CDR3 region is CASSPGGTYYTDTQYF. The CDR3 region has the DNA TGTGCCAGCTCACCCGGAGGGACTTACTACACAGATACGCAGTATTTT.